This note documents a single T cell receptor (beta chain) sequence. The data belong to a study of blood T cell repertoires in COVID-19. The CDR3 covers 15 residues. Germline CDR1 is SGHAT and CDR2 is FQNNGV. V was clipped by 3 bases and J by 5 bases; unmatched bases: 5. Using immunoSEQ multiplex PCR, the repertoire was profiled, and TCRdb retains in-frame clones only, with some absent. The sample records nearly 35,000 clones, 85% to 95% being singletons. The V and J genes are TRBV11-2 and TRBJ2-5, with 11 nucleotides matching TRBD1. This sequence originates from a human donor in a cohort sampled during active COVID-19. The material sequenced was peripheral blood. In DNA form, the CDR3 reads TGTGCCAGCAGCTTTTCCGGGACAGGGGGGGAGACCCAGTACTTC. As protein: CASSFSGTGGETQYF.